A selection of T cell receptor beta chains follows, all from one sample in a study of post-analysis software for immune sequencing data. TCRdb re-analysed the PCR reads in MiXCR, keeping a single row per CDR3 protein. The sample holds hundreds of thousands of distinct CDR3 sequences, 40% to 50% seen once. Source material: blood. All receptors come from a girl between 10 and 17 years old with multiple sclerosis. Each CDR3 is given with its conserved first and last residue. A D gene is named only where the DNA matches it firmly. Clone size is shown for a subset of rows, as once, few, many or a class of expanded clone.

j_gene: TRBJ2-7; d_gene: TRBD2; abundance: -; v_gene: TRBV29-1; CDR3nt: TGCAGCGTCGGTCGGCTAGCGGGAGGCTCCTACGAGCAGTACTTC; CDR3aa: CSVGRLAGGSYEQYF
j_gene: TRBJ2-5; d_gene: -; abundance: -; v_gene: TRBV6-1; CDR3nt: TGTGCCAGCAGAGGCCCTAGGGGGGAGACCCAGTACTTC; CDR3aa: CASRGPRGETQYF
j_gene: TRBJ1-4; d_gene: -; abundance: -; v_gene: TRBV15; CDR3nt: TGTGCCACCAGCAGAGGCCCATCCGGAGAAAAACTGTTTTTT; CDR3aa: CATSRGPSGEKLFF
j_gene: TRBJ2-1; d_gene: -; abundance: -; v_gene: TRBV18; CDR3nt: TGTGCCAGCTGCACATCCTATAGGACATGGCAGTTCTTC; CDR3aa: CASCTSYRTWQFF
j_gene: TRBJ1-1; d_gene: -; abundance: -; v_gene: TRBV12-3/TRBV12-4; CDR3nt: TGTGCCAGCAGTCCCACGGCTAGGGGTGTACTTAGGGAACGAGACACTGAAGCTTTCTTT; CDR3aa: CASSPTARGVLRERDTEAFF
j_gene: TRBJ1-2; d_gene: TRBD1; abundance: -; v_gene: TRBV20-1; CDR3nt: TGCAGTGCTACCGGACAGGGGGGCTATGGCTACACCTTC; CDR3aa: CSATGQGGYGYTF
j_gene: TRBJ2-5; d_gene: -; abundance: few; v_gene: TRBV15; CDR3nt: TGTGCCACCAGCAGAGAGCAGGCCGGGCAAGGGACCCAGTACTTC; CDR3aa: CATSREQAGQGTQYF
j_gene: TRBJ2-7; d_gene: -; abundance: once; v_gene: TRBV20-1; CDR3nt: TGCAGTGCTATACATTTGAGCTCCTACGAGCAGTACTTC; CDR3aa: CSAIHLSSYEQYF
j_gene: TRBJ1-1; d_gene: -; abundance: -; v_gene: TRBV6-6; CDR3nt: TGTGCCAGCAATTACTCGGCAGGGAGGTTCGGCACTGAAGCTTTCTTT; CDR3aa: CASNYSAGRFGTEAFF
j_gene: TRBJ2-5; d_gene: -; abundance: -; v_gene: TRBV25-1; CDR3nt: TGTGCCAGCAGTGAATGGCCAGAACAAGAGACCCAGTACTTC; CDR3aa: CASSEWPEQETQYF
j_gene: TRBJ2-2; d_gene: TRBD2; abundance: -; v_gene: TRBV5-4; CDR3nt: TGTGCCAGCAGCCCCGGACTAGCGGGAGGGCCAAACGGGGAGCTGTTTTTT; CDR3aa: CASSPGLAGGPNGELFF
j_gene: TRBJ2-1; d_gene: TRBD1; abundance: few; v_gene: TRBV11-2; CDR3nt: TGTGCCAGCAGCCAGCCGGGACAGGGGACGGGTGAGCAGTTCTTC; CDR3aa: CASSQPGQGTGEQFF
j_gene: TRBJ2-5; d_gene: -; abundance: -; v_gene: TRBV7-9; CDR3nt: TGTGCCAGCAGCTTACCTCAGGGATTCGGGGAGACCCAGTACTTC; CDR3aa: CASSLPQGFGETQYF
j_gene: TRBJ1-5; d_gene: TRBD1; abundance: -; v_gene: TRBV5-1; CDR3nt: TGCGCCAGCAGCCAGGGGGACAATCAGCCCCAGCATTTT; CDR3aa: CASSQGDNQPQHF
j_gene: TRBJ2-3; d_gene: -; abundance: -; v_gene: TRBV9; CDR3nt: TGTGCCAGCAGCGTAGGTAGCCCCCAACCCACAGATACGCAGTATTTT; CDR3aa: CASSVGSPQPTDTQYF
j_gene: TRBJ2-5; d_gene: -; abundance: -; v_gene: TRBV20-1; CDR3nt: TGCAGTGCTGTCCACGGGGAACGGGGGACCCAGTACTTC; CDR3aa: CSAVHGERGTQYF
j_gene: TRBJ2-7; d_gene: -; abundance: -; v_gene: TRBV7-6; CDR3nt: TGTGCCAGCAGCTTAGCGCCGAATGCTGGCTACGAGCAGTACTTC; CDR3aa: CASSLAPNAGYEQYF
j_gene: TRBJ2-1; d_gene: TRBD2; abundance: -; v_gene: TRBV12-3/TRBV12-4; CDR3nt: TGTGCCAGCAGTGCCCCCGGGCGGGAGGGGAACAATGAGCAGTTCTTC; CDR3aa: CASSAPGREGNNEQFF
j_gene: TRBJ2-5; d_gene: -; abundance: -; v_gene: TRBV7-6; CDR3nt: TGTGCCAGCAGCTCCTGGGACGGCCAAGAGACCCAGTACTTC; CDR3aa: CASSSWDGQETQYF
j_gene: TRBJ2-7; d_gene: TRBD1; abundance: -; v_gene: TRBV12-3/TRBV12-4; CDR3nt: TGTGCCAGCAGTCCCTCGGGACAGGGATACGAGCAGTACTTC; CDR3aa: CASSPSGQGYEQYF
j_gene: TRBJ2-4; d_gene: TRBD2; abundance: few; v_gene: TRBV4-1; CDR3nt: TGCGCCAGCAGCCCACCAAGCGGGGTTAAAAACATTCAGTACTTC; CDR3aa: CASSPPSGVKNIQYF
j_gene: TRBJ2-7; d_gene: TRBD1; abundance: few; v_gene: TRBV6-5; CDR3nt: TGTGCCAGCAGTTACTCGGGACAGGCCGGTGAGCAGTACTTC; CDR3aa: CASSYSGQAGEQYF
j_gene: TRBJ2-7; d_gene: -; abundance: few; v_gene: TRBV18; CDR3nt: TGTGCCAGCTCACCACGCGGAAGAATTCTAGAGCAGTACTTC; CDR3aa: CASSPRGRILEQYF
j_gene: TRBJ2-4; d_gene: TRBD1; abundance: few; v_gene: TRBV12-3/TRBV12-4; CDR3nt: TGTGCCAGCAGTCGGACAGGCAACATTCAGTACTTC; CDR3aa: CASSRTGNIQYF
j_gene: TRBJ2-1; d_gene: -; abundance: few; v_gene: TRBV5-1; CDR3nt: TGCGCCAGCAGCACCGACACCGGGGATGAGCAGTTCTTC; CDR3aa: CASSTDTGDEQFF
j_gene: TRBJ1-2; d_gene: -; abundance: -; v_gene: TRBV27; CDR3nt: TGTGCCAGCAGTTCACTGGGTCCCGGAGGAGGCTACACCTTC; CDR3aa: CASSSLGPGGGYTF
j_gene: TRBJ2-1; d_gene: TRBD1; abundance: -; v_gene: TRBV6-6; CDR3nt: TGTGCCAGCAAGCTAGACAGGGCATCCTACAATGAGCAGTTCTTC; CDR3aa: CASKLDRASYNEQFF
j_gene: TRBJ1-4; d_gene: -; abundance: few; v_gene: TRBV5-1; CDR3nt: TGCGCCAGCAGCTTGGAAGGACAAAGCTATGAAAAACTGTTTTTT; CDR3aa: CASSLEGQSYEKLFF
j_gene: TRBJ1-6; d_gene: TRBD1; abundance: -; v_gene: TRBV5-1; CDR3nt: TGCGCCAGCAGCCAATATGGGACAGCATATAATTCACCCCTCCACTTT; CDR3aa: CASSQYGTAYNSPLHF
j_gene: TRBJ2-3; d_gene: TRBD2; abundance: once; v_gene: TRBV12-3/TRBV12-4; CDR3nt: TGTGCCAGCAGTGAGAGGGCGGGGGGGCAGGATACGCAGTATTTT; CDR3aa: CASSERAGGQDTQYF
j_gene: TRBJ2-7; d_gene: -; abundance: few; v_gene: TRBV5-1; CDR3nt: TGCGCCAGCAGCCCCGGGAACTCCTACGAGCAGTACTTC; CDR3aa: CASSPGNSYEQYF
j_gene: TRBJ2-6; d_gene: -; abundance: few; v_gene: TRBV10-3; CDR3nt: TGTGCCATCAGCAAGACAGGCTCCATTGATGGGGCCAACGTCCTGACTTTC; CDR3aa: CAISKTGSIDGANVLTF
j_gene: TRBJ2-1; d_gene: -; abundance: -; v_gene: TRBV30; CDR3nt: TGTGCCTGGAGTGTACGTTCGGCTCGATCACCCTACAATGAGCAGTTCTTC; CDR3aa: CAWSVRSARSPYNEQFF
j_gene: TRBJ2-3; d_gene: -; abundance: few; v_gene: TRBV6-2/TRBV6-3; CDR3nt: TGTGCCAGCGCGATGGGAACCGGGACCTACGGCACAGATACGCAGTATTTT; CDR3aa: CASAMGTGTYGTDTQYF
j_gene: TRBJ2-1; d_gene: TRBD1; abundance: -; v_gene: TRBV29-1; CDR3nt: TGCAGCGTCGCCGGGACAGGCCTTTACAATGAGCAGTTCTTC; CDR3aa: CSVAGTGLYNEQFF